The rows below give T cell receptor beta chains drawn from one sample of a study of CD8+CD57+ T cells in acquired aplastic anemia. TCRdb re-derived calls from the reads in MiXCR, one entry per CDR3 protein. This sample has 150,000 to 200,000 distinct CDR3 sequences, with roughly 43% found just once. Sequencing used sorted CD4+, CD8+, or CD8+CD57+ T cells (not recorded which) from PBMCs. Receptor source: a human donor with aplastic anemia. The CDR3 runs from the conserved cysteine through the conserved F or W. Fields, in order: J gene, V gene, clone size, CDR3 protein. Expanded clones are given a class, and other clones once, few, many or no size at all.

j_gene: TRBJ1-1; v_gene: TRBV20-1; abundance: few; CDR3aa: CSARARGSNTEAFF
j_gene: TRBJ2-7; v_gene: TRBV4-1; abundance: .; CDR3aa: CASRGNSYEQYF
j_gene: TRBJ2-7; v_gene: TRBV5-1; abundance: .; CDR3aa: CASSLWRDRRTYEQYF
j_gene: TRBJ1-6; v_gene: TRBV14; abundance: many; CDR3aa: CASSQEWILMSPLHF
j_gene: TRBJ2-7; v_gene: TRBV29-1; abundance: .; CDR3aa: CSVSLSVSTYEQYF
j_gene: TRBJ2-5; v_gene: TRBV10-1; abundance: .; CDR3aa: CAMYGEDSIGETQYF
j_gene: TRBJ2-7; v_gene: TRBV4-2; abundance: .; CDR3aa: CASSQYWTTFYEQYF
j_gene: TRBJ2-4; v_gene: TRBV11-2; abundance: few; CDR3aa: CASSPSSGTGGKNIQYF
j_gene: TRBJ2-7; v_gene: TRBV20-1; abundance: .; CDR3aa: CSASRAPYEQYF
j_gene: TRBJ2-7; v_gene: TRBV19; abundance: few; CDR3aa: CASSIGGDEQYF
j_gene: TRBJ2-3; v_gene: TRBV11-3; abundance: many; CDR3aa: CASSPPSGTQYF
j_gene: TRBJ2-7; v_gene: TRBV6-2/TRBV6-3; abundance: many; CDR3aa: CASSLTRSYEQYF
j_gene: TRBJ1-6; v_gene: TRBV6-5; abundance: few; CDR3aa: CASSNGKSSPLHF
j_gene: TRBJ2-1; v_gene: TRBV4-2; abundance: many; CDR3aa: CASSQGGADNHEQFF
j_gene: TRBJ2-7; v_gene: TRBV7-9; abundance: few; CDR3aa: CASSLEVNEQYF
j_gene: TRBJ2-3; v_gene: TRBV11-1; abundance: few; CDR3aa: CASSPRNPTSTDTQYF
j_gene: TRBJ2-7; v_gene: TRBV25-1; abundance: .; CDR3aa: CASTRGRYPNSYEQYF
j_gene: TRBJ2-3; v_gene: TRBV24-1; abundance: many; CDR3aa: CATSEADRVADTQYF
j_gene: TRBJ2-2; v_gene: TRBV10-3; abundance: few; CDR3aa: CAISVSDTGELFF
j_gene: TRBJ2-1; v_gene: TRBV5-8; abundance: many; CDR3aa: CASSLGESYNEQFF
j_gene: TRBJ1-2; v_gene: TRBV10-3; abundance: few; CDR3aa: CATEWDRGGYGYTF
j_gene: TRBJ2-3; v_gene: TRBV5-1; abundance: many; CDR3aa: CASSLEPRGGTDTQYF
j_gene: TRBJ1-2; v_gene: TRBV9; abundance: many; CDR3aa: CASSVGSAAPNYGYTF
j_gene: TRBJ2-1; v_gene: TRBV20-1; abundance: many; CDR3aa: CSARDRGLAGVEQFF
j_gene: TRBJ1-2; v_gene: TRBV15; abundance: .; CDR3aa: CATSPIARTGGDYGYTF
j_gene: TRBJ2-2; v_gene: TRBV10-1; abundance: .; CDR3aa: CASRGLAGGLGTGELFF
j_gene: TRBJ1-3; v_gene: TRBV15; abundance: .; CDR3aa: CATSRGGQGDGNTIYF
j_gene: TRBJ1-1; v_gene: TRBV28; abundance: .; CDR3aa: CASSPPGQYTEAFF
j_gene: TRBJ1-1; v_gene: TRBV20-1; abundance: .; CDR3aa: CSGGERTEAFF
j_gene: TRBJ1-2; v_gene: TRBV12-3/TRBV12-4; abundance: .; CDR3aa: CASSLRQAYGYTF
j_gene: TRBJ2-3; v_gene: TRBV29-1; abundance: many; CDR3aa: CSVGPAGGRSDTQYF
j_gene: TRBJ2-3; v_gene: TRBV6-1; abundance: many; CDR3aa: CASSTHTDTQYF
j_gene: TRBJ1-6; v_gene: TRBV19; abundance: .; CDR3aa: CASSMGAEISSPLHF
j_gene: TRBJ2-1; v_gene: TRBV11-2; abundance: few; CDR3aa: CASSITSGRSDEQFF
j_gene: TRBJ2-5; v_gene: TRBV11-1; abundance: .; CDR3aa: CASSSLRGDRERRETQYF
j_gene: TRBJ1-3; v_gene: TRBV6-1; abundance: .; CDR3aa: CASSRDRRTNAIYF
j_gene: TRBJ2-3; v_gene: TRBV7-2; abundance: .; CDR3aa: CASSEGTMSTDTQYF
j_gene: TRBJ2-7; v_gene: TRBV19; abundance: .; CDR3aa: CASTRTGGHEQYF
j_gene: TRBJ1-2; v_gene: TRBV19; abundance: many; CDR3aa: CASSIDLTGLYGYTF
j_gene: TRBJ1-3; v_gene: TRBV10-2; abundance: .; CDR3aa: CASRVGTAGNTIYF
j_gene: TRBJ2-7; v_gene: TRBV19; abundance: many; CDR3aa: CASSIEAFVPNPGNEQYF
j_gene: TRBJ1-2; v_gene: TRBV5-4; abundance: many; CDR3aa: CASSPGGNYGYTF
j_gene: TRBJ1-2; v_gene: TRBV20-1; abundance: .; CDR3aa: CSAWTGAINYGYTF
j_gene: TRBJ1-6; v_gene: TRBV28; abundance: many; CDR3aa: CASSFPAPSPLHF
j_gene: TRBJ2-7; v_gene: TRBV19; abundance: many; CDR3aa: CASSPPTNRGQIYEQYF
j_gene: TRBJ1-4; v_gene: TRBV6-5; abundance: many; CDR3aa: CASSTYQFPNEKLFF
j_gene: TRBJ2-5; v_gene: TRBV5-5; abundance: many; CDR3aa: CASSPTADRGKQETQYF
j_gene: TRBJ2-7; v_gene: TRBV2; abundance: .; CDR3aa: CASSGRGGVAGGEQYF